One sample yielded the 7 T cell receptor beta chains listed below, sequenced in a study of cytomegalovirus exposure and HLA in healthy donors. PCR primers comprised 60 Vbeta and 13 Jbeta primers. The table came from immunoSEQ multiplex PCR; TCRdb's copy has only in-frame clones and leaves some out. Here the sample spans roughly 100,000 clones, 55% to 75% being singletons. Sequencing was carried out using PBMCs. These receptors all come from a man aged 55 to 70 in good health and CMV-seronegative.

The DNA for the CDR3 is TGCGCCAGCAGTCGCGCGGCGGGACAGGGGGTGAGCACTGAAGCTTTCTTT. This sequence encodes CASSRAAGQGVSTEAFF. The V and J genes are TRBV5-1 and TRBJ1-1; 11 positions match TRBD1. J lost 4 bases, V lost 5 bases, and 13 bases had no gene match. The germline V gene encodes CDR1 SGHRS and CDR2 YFSETQ. The CDR3 totals 17 residues.

This chain uses TRBV19 with TRBJ1-1, with a weak D call TRBD1 (5 bases). Germline assignment: CDR1 LNHDA and CDR2 SQIVND (reference sequence). V was clipped by 3 bases and J by 4 bases, with 12 bases between them. The CDR3 extends over 14 amino acids. CDR3 loop: CASSITRVGTEAFF. The CDR3 DNA reads as TGTGCCAGTAGTATCACCAGGGTCGGCACTGAAGCTTTCTTT.

This rearrangement joins TRBV28 to TRBJ1-1, with a weak D call TRBD1 (5 bases). Germline V CDR1 and CDR2: MDHEN, SYDVKM. The CDR3 consists of 14 residues. V was clipped by 4 bases and J by 1 base, with 10 bases between them. The CDR3 here is CASSSGQRNTEAFF. The CDR3, as DNA: TGTGCCAGCAGTTCCGGACAAAGGAACACTGAAGCTTTCTTT.

This chain joins TRBV5-4 and TRBJ1-1; 9 nucleotides align to TRBD1. Germline CDR1 reads SGHNT; CDR2 reads YYREEE (reference sequence). The trim removed 2 bases at V and 6 bases at J, leaving 14 bases unmatched. The length of the CDR3 is 17 residues. This CDR3 is CASSFGGTGMGWSEAFF. For the CDR3, the DNA is TGTGCCAGCAGCTTTGGCGGGACAGGGATGGGGTGGTCTGAAGCTTTCTTT.

This clone was seen a handful of times. V gene TRBV5-1 combines with J gene TRBJ1-2, with 7 bases identical to TRBD1. V trimming: 6 bases; J trimming: 5 bases; junction bases outside the gene matches: 4. CDR3 length: 12 amino acids. Germline V gene sequence: CDR1 SGHRS, CDR2 YFSETQ. The CDR3, as DNA: TGCGCCAGCAAAGGGACAGTGTATGGCTACACCTTC. Amino acid sequence: CASKGTVYGYTF.

CDR3 loop: CASRTTGGLAGVREQFF. DNA for the CDR3: TGTGCCAGCAGGACTACGGGGGGACTAGCGGGAGTCCGGGAGCAGTTCTTC. The chain has TRBV27 and TRBJ2-1, with 14 bases lining up with TRBD2. V lost 6 bases, J lost 10 bases, and 14 bases stayed unmatched. CDR1 and CDR2 (germline): MNHEY, SMNVEV (reference sequence). The CDR3 is 17 amino acids.

The chain is built from TRBV5-1 and TRBJ1-3; perhaps TRBD1 as D (5 bases). CDR1 and CDR2 (germline): SGHRS, YFSETQ. The length of the CDR3 is 15 residues. Trimming removed 1 base from V and 3 bases from J, with 11 bases in between. The CDR3, as DNA: TGCGCCAGCAGCTTGAACGGTCAGGGTGGAAACACCATATATTTT. Its protein product is CASSLNGQGGNTIYF.